This T cell receptor (beta chain) was observed in a study of beta chain features in type 1 diabetes. General study points: Among patients with Type 1 diabetes, TCRB CDR3s were moderately but significantly shorter in every one of the four CD4+ subsets.

With V trimmed by 0 bases and J by 7 bases, 6 bases remained unmatched. This CDR3 has 15 amino acids. Per the germline V gene, CDR1 is SGDLS and CDR2 is YYNGEE. With respect to this clone: The antigen is unknown.

Sequencing targeted expressed TCRB transcripts, as all isolated RNA had been reverse transcribed. TCRdb's copy holds only in-frame clones and misses some; the assay was immunoSEQ multiplex PCR. Counted here are a few hundred thousand clones, roughly 14% occurring once; the ten biggest clones make up nearly 0.015%. The genes are TRBV9 and TRBJ1-4; 7 bases line up with TRBD1. This sequence was found in a woman younger than 30 with type 1 diabetes. What was sequenced was naive CD4+ T cells from blood. In nucleotides, the CDR3 is TGTGCCAGCAGCGTAGAGATCTCAGGGGGTGAAAAACTGTTTTTT. Translation gives CASSVEISGGEKLFF.